This TCR beta chain is from a study of blood T cells in healthy people across ages (dated by TCRdb to about 2015). Context from the whole study: Template switching captured roughly one uniquely barcoded TCR beta cDNA molecule per two T cells in model experiments. To avoid experimental bias, donors of different ages were spread randomly across the sequencing lanes. Age-related changes in TCR beta repertoire diversity were measured in the study by deep sequencing normalized with unique cDNA molecular identifiers. Two additional independent replicas of 1 million unique cDNA reads from the same blood draw were analyzed for two donors (one aged 18 to 29 and one aged 80 or older). The donors were split into four age groups: young (average about 15 years), middle-aged (39), aged (more than 60) and long-lived (roughly 77).

Paper-wide results and their limitations: The long-lived group showed more naive CD4+ T cells, fewer expanded clones and increased TCR diversity than the aged group, suggesting age selection. A strong correlation was found between observed TCR beta diversity and the percentage of naive T cells measured by flow cytometry. As age increased, observed TCR beta diversity per million T cells dropped in a roughly linear way, and a significant reduction was already evident by age about 36. Estimates of total diversity from one million sequenced T cells were regarded as lower bounds and underestimates. Since profiling was done on bulk unsorted PBMCs, naive and antigen-experienced compartments could not be conclusively compared. Because donor CMV infection status was unknown, age-related changes in expanded clonotypes were potentially confounded.

The library was produced with 5' RACE. TCRdb shows the sequencer as Illumina HiSeq 2500. The second PCR ran for about 6 to 11 cycles and used a J-beta primer mix along with a sample-barcoded 5' primer. A unique molecular identifier was introduced onto each TCR beta cDNA molecule by a template-switch 5' adaptor carrying 12 random nucleotides. At least 2.5 million CDR3-containing paired-end reads were obtained from each sample. First-strand cDNA synthesis was performed from all RNA using the Mint cDNA synthesis kit, with priming by a TRBC-specific oligonucleotide. Following uracil-DNA glycosylase treatment, a first 18-cycle PCR with universal primers M1SS and BC2_uni_R was performed on all cDNA. In the paper's pipeline: For normalization, 1 million high-quality reads were randomly selected from each sample, with every read carrying a distinct molecular identifier. Reads with shared molecular identifiers were discarded instead of being binned into consensus sequences. CDR3 identification, clonotype clustering and error correction used MiTCR with a Q25 quality threshold and the strictest error-elimination algorithm. A nonparametric unseen species model with Euler transformation was used to estimate lower-bound total TCR beta diversity. Starting from the raw public reads, TCRdb applied fastp trimming at Q25, assembled clones with MiXCR and retained in-frame beta chains. Every distinct CDR3 protein forms one entry, paired with its most common genes and DNA. What appears here as the V and J calls and clone size reflects TCRdb's work, not the paper's. The sample table holds 910,000 or so distinct CDR3 sequences, of which about 51% were seen once. About a fifth of the sample is held by the ten biggest clonotypes.

CDR1 and CDR2, looked up from the germline V gene, are MGHRA and YSYEKL. The CDR3, from cysteine to phenylalanine, totals 16 residues. Of the read, only the CDR3 DNA is kept; its 48 bases are in frame from base 1. Ends trimmed: V by 4 bases, J by 2 bases; bases unmatched to a gene: 4. Donors were 30 to 45 systemically healthy Caucasian individuals from Russia aged about 6 to 100 years. Approximately 9.3 milliliters of peripheral blood were collected from each donor into EDTA-treated Vacutainer tubes. Ficoll-Paque density-gradient centrifugation was used to isolate PBMCs, with at least 6.5 million per sample. Trizol reagent was used to extract total RNA from PBMCs, with at least 5.5 micrograms per sample. The percentages of naive CD45RAhigh/CD27high T cells were determined by flow cytometry on a PBMC aliquot from every donor. Note on this clonotype: Its antigen target is currently unknown. There are no base qualities to consult, and no much larger clone falls within one base.

The rearrangement joined TRBV4-1 to TRBJ2-1; TRBD2 lines up with 11 middle nucleotides. The TCR sequence derives from a woman in her sixties in good health. Source material: blood. The DNA sequence is given as TGCGCCAGCAGCCGTAGCGGGAGGGCCACCTACAATGAGCAGTTCTTC. Its product reads: CASSRSGRATYNEQFF.